Reported below is one TCR beta chain. Its antigen is as yet unknown. This entry comes from a study of OX40 agonist ivuxolimab in advanced cancers. Study-level background: Age averaged approximately 60 years (range about 20 to 80), and 80% to 90% were male. Three dose-escalation patients had partial responses: one with hepatocellular carcinoma and two with cutaneous melanoma. General study findings and limits: Certain nonresponders likewise exhibited a low normalized T-cell clonal expansion.

The protocol was immunoSEQ multiplex PCR, while the TCRdb copy is restricted to in-frame clones and leaves out a portion. The top ten clones hold about 15% of a sample with 35,000 to 45,000 clones, 92% of them seen once. In germline, CDR1 is SGHRS, CDR2 YFSETQ. J was trimmed by 2 bases and V by 0 bases; bases with no gene match: 2. The CDR3 has 14 residues. The V and J genes are TRBV5-1 and TRBJ2-7; TRBD1 matches at 7 bases. Source: CD4+ or CD8+ T cells sorted from blood, taken in a trial of the OX40 agonist ivuxolimab. This clonotype was sampled from an adult with an advanced solid tumor such as melanoma, head and neck, liver or kidney cancer. The CDR3 DNA reads TGCGCCAGCAGCTTGGGACAGGGAGCCTACGAGCAGTACTTC. Translating gives CASSLGQGAYEQYF. Variable domain in full (rest from reference TRBV5-1 and TRBJ2-7): KAGVTQTPRYLIKTRGQQVTLSCSPISGHRSVSWYQQTPGQGLQFLFEYFSETQRNKGNFPGRFSGRQFSNSRSEMNVSTLELGDSALYLCASSLGQGAYEQYFGPGTRLTVT.